Below, one T cell receptor beta chain is given with its context. No antigen is known for it. This sample is part of a study of T cells in Graves' hyperthyroidism and ophthalmopathy. General study findings and limits: Ophthalmopathy prediction by the model preceded onset by a median about 6.3 months. Appearing also in blood were most of the thyroid clonotypes expanded above 0.001.

The CDR3 sequence is 17 residues long. The germline gives CDR1 LNHNV, CDR2 YYDKDF (reference sequence). V was pared by 0 bases and J by 2 bases, with 6 bases of the junction left unmatched. Ophthalmopathy cases met thresholds of Clinical Activity Score at least 3, NOSPECS grade at least 4 and duration under 3 months. Amplification of TCR beta CDR3 regions was performed using RNA transcripts as template. TCR CDR3 underwent first-round RT-PCR with the HTBI primer set. Each CDR3 protein gets one entry after TCRdb re-called the multiplex PCR reads with MiXCR. The sample has 500,000 to 600,000 distinct CDR3 sequences; just under 20% are singletons.

The sequenced sample was blood. The TCR sequence derives from a middle-aged man with Graves' ophthalmopathy. This chain joins TRBV15 and TRBJ2-3; 9 nucleotides line up with TRBD2. As DNA, the CDR3 is TGTGCCACCAGCAGAGATCGGGCGGGGGGGCCCACAGATACGCAGTATTTT. Residues: CATSRDRAGGPTDTQYF. Based on the CDR3 plus reference TRBV15 and TRBJ2-3, the full variable domain is DAMVIQNPRYQVTQFGKPVTLSCSQTLNHNVMYWYQQKSSQAPKLLFHYYDKDFNNEADTPDNFQSRRPNTSFCFLDIRSPGLGDTAMYLCATSRDRAGGPTDTQYFGPGTRLTVL.